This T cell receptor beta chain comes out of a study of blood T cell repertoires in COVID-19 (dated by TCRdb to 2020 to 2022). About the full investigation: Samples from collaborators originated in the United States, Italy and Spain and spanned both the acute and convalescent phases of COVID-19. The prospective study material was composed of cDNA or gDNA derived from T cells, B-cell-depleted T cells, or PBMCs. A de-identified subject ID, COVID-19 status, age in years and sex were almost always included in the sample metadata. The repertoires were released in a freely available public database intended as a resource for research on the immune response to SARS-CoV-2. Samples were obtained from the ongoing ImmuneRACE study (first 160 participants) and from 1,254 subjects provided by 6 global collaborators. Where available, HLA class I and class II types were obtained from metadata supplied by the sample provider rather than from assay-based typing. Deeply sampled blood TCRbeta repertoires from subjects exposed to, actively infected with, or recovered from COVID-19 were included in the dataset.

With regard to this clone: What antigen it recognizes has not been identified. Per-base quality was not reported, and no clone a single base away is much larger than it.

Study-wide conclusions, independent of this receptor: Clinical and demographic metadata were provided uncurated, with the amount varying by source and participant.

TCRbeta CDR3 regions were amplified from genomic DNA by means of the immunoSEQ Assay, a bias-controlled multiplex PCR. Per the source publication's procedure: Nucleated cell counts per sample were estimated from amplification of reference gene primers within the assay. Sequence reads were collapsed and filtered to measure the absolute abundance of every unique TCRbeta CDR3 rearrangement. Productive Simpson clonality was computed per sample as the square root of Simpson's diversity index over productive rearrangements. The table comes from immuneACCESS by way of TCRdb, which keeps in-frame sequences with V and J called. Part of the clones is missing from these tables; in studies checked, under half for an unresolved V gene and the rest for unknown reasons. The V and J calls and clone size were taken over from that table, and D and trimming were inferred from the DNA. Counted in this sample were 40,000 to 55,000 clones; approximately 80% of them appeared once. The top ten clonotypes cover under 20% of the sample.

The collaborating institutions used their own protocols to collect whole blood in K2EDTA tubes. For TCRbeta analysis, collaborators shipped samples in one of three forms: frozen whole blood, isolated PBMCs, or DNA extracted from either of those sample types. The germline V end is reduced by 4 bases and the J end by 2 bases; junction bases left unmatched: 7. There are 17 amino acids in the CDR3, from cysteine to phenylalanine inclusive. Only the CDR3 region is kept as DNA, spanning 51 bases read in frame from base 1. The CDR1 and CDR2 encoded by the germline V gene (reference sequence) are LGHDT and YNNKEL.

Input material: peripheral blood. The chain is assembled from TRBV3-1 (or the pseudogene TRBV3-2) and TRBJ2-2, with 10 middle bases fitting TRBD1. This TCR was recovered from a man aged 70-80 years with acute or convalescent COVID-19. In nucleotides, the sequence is TGTGCCAGCAGCCGGTTCTGGACAGGGGGAAACACCGGGGAGCTGTTTTTT. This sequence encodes CASSRFWTGGNTGELFF.